This T cell receptor (beta chain) was documented in a study of CD8 T cells in Susac syndrome (dated by TCRdb to between 2018 and 2021). A note on the overall study: Repertoire sequencing was used to test whether CD8+ T cell activation and differentiation in Susac syndrome was antigen driven. The clonality of the CD8+ T cell repertoire was compared across more than 9 healthy donors, around 14 Susac syndrome patients and 15 multiple sclerosis patients. General conclusions and limits of the study: The number of individuals in the TCR sequencing and HLA analysis was recognized as being relatively small.

The CDR3 runs 13 residues from the cysteine to the phenylalanine. Only CDR3 DNA is held: 39 bases, read in frame from base 1. CDR1 SNHLY and CDR2 FYNNEI were looked up in the germline V gene. From V the trimming removes 10 bases and from J it removes 3 bases, while the gene matches leave 5 bases of the junction unaccounted for. Remarks on this clonotype: Its antigen has not been determined. Base-call qualities are not available, and no considerably larger clone is one nucleotide away.

RNA was extracted using the RNeasy kit, and roughly 0.45 to 1 microgram was reverse transcribed with random hexamers. The immunoSEQ multiplex PCR assay, which covers 54 Vbeta and 13 Jbeta segments, was used to amplify TCR beta CDR3 regions. PCR amplification bias was corrected using a synthetic template baseline for primer optimization and computational correction. The study's own analysis went as follows. Only productive sequences were kept, with reads annotated to V, D and J genes according to IMGT and analyzed in immunoSEQ Analyzer. To calculate clonality, Shannon entropy was normalized by log2 of the number of productive unique sequences and then subtracted from one. For each patient and control, public and private clones were evaluated among the 100 most prevalent clones. A clone was defined as Susac-specific if it was absent from the healthy and MS cohorts, from roughly 1,000 published viral clones and from other ImmuneACCESS disease sequences. TCRdb passed the public sequencing reads through fastp at Q25 and MiXCR, retaining productive beta sequences. Under each unique CDR3 protein, matching rows form one entry showing the most common genes and DNA. It is TCRdb's table, rather than the study itself, that gives the V and J calls and clone size. The sample records about 430,000 distinct CDR3 sequences, around 85% of which are singletons. About 0.12% of the sample goes to the ten largest clones.

Peripheral blood CD8+ and CD4+ T cells from healthy donors, Susac syndrome patients and multiple sclerosis patients were profiled using high-throughput TCR beta sequencing. The multiple sclerosis controls were treatment-naive patients whose relapsing-remitting disease, either stable or active, fulfilled the revised McDonald criteria. Bulk CD8+ and CD4+ T cells were purified magnetically by negative isolation, whereas CD8+ TEMRA cells were enriched by FACS. Blood was collected in EDTA tubes and processed within 24 hours, with PBMCs isolated through density gradient centrifugation. PBMCs intended for TCR sequencing were cryopreserved in liquid nitrogen and were subsequently thawed in a 37 degrees C water bath. A purity of at least 90% was achieved for sorted or isolated CD4+, CD8+ and CD8+ TEMRA cells.

The V gene is TRBV2 and the J gene is TRBJ2-1; TRBD1 lines up with 8 middle nucleotides. This receptor was identified in a human donor with multiple sclerosis. The sample consisted of CD8+ T cells from PBMCs. In nucleotide form, the sequence is TGTGCCACCCCTGGGACAGGCTACAATGAGCAGTTCTTC. Its protein reads: CATPGTGYNEQFF.